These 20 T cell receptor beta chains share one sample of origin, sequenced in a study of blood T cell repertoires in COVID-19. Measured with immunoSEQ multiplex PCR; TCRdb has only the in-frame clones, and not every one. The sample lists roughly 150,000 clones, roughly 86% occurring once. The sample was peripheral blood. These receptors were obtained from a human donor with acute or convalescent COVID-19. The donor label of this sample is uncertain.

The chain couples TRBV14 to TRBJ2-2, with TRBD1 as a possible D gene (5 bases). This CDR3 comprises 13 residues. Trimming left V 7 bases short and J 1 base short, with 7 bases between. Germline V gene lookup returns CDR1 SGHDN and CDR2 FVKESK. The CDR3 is CASTRVNTGELFF. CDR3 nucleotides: TGTGCCAGCACCAGGGTGAACACCGGGGAGCTGTTTTTT.

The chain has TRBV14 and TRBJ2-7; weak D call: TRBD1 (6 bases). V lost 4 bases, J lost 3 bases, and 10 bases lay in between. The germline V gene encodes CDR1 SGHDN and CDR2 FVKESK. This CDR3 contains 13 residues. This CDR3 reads CASSPGTFYEQYF. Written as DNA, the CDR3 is TGTGCCAGCAGCCCCGGGACATTCTACGAGCAGTACTTC. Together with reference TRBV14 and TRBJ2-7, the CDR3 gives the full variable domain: EAGVTQFPSHSVIEKGQTVTLRCDPISGHDNLYWYRRVMGKEIKFLLHFVKESKQDESGMPNNRFLAERTGGTYSTLKVQPAELEDSGVYFCASSPGTFYEQYFGPGTRLTVT.

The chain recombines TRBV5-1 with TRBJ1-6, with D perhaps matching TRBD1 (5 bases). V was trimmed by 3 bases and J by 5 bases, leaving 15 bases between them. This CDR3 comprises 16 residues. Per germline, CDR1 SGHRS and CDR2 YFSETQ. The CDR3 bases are TGCGCCAGCAGCTCGCTCGGGTCGGGGGATAATTCACCCCTCCACTTT. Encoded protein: CASSSLGSGDNSPLHF.

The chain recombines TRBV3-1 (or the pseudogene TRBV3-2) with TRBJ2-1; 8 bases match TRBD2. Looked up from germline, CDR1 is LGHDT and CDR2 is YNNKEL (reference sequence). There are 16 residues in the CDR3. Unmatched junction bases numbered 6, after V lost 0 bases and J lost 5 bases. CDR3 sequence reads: CASSQEHGGANNEQFF. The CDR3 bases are TGTGCCAGCAGCCAAGAACACGGGGGGGCAAACAATGAGCAGTTCTTC.

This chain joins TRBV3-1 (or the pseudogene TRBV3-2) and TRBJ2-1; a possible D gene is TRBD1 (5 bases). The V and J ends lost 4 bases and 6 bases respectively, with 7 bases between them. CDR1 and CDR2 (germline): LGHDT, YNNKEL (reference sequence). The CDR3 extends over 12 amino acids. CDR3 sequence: CASSLGPNEQFF. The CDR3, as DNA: TGTGCCAGCAGCCTGGGGCCCAATGAGCAGTTCTTC.

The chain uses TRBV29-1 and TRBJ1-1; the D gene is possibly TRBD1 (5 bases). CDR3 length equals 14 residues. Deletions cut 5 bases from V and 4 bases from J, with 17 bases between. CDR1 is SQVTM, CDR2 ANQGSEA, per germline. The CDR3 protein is CSVLAPGMGTEAFF. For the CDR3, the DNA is TGCAGCGTTCTGGCCCCAGGGATGGGCACTGAAGCTTTCTTT.

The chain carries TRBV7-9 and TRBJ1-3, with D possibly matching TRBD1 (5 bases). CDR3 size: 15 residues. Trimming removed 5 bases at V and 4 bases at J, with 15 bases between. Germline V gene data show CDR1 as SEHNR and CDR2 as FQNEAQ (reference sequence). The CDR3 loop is CASSPDGGPGNTIYF. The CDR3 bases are TGTGCCAGCAGCCCAGACGGGGGACCAGGAAACACCATATATTTT. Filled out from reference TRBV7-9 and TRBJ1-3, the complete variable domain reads DTGVSQNPRHKITKRGQNVTFRCDPISEHNRLYWYRQTLGQGPEFLTYFQNEAQLEKSRLLSDRFSAERPKGSFSTLEIQRTEQGDSAMYLCASSPDGGPGNTIYFGEGSWLTVV.

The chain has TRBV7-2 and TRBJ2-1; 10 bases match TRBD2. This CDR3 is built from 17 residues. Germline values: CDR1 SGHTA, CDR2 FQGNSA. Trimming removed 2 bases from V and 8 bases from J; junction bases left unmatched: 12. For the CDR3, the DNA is TGTGCCAGCAGCTTATTCCTAGCGGGGGCTACTGGGGATGAGCAGTTCTTC. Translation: CASSLFLAGATGDEQFF.

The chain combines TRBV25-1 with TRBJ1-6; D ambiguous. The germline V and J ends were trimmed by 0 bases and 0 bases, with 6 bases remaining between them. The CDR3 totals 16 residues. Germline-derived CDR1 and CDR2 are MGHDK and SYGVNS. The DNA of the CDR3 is TGTGCCAGCAGTGAATATCCCAGCTCCTATAATTCACCCCTCCACTTT. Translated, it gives CASSEYPSSYNSPLHF.

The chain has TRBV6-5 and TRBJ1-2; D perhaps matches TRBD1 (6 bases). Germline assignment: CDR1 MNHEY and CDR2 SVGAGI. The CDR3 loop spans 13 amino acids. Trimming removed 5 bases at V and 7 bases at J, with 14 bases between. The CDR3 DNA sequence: TGTGCCAGCAGTCTTCAGGGGTGGGGTGGCTACACCTTC. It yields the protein CASSLQGWGGYTF.

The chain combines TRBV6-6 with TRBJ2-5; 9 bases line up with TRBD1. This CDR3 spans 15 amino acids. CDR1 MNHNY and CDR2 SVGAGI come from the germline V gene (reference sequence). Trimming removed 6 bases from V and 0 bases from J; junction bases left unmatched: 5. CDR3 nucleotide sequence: TGTGCCAGCAGGCCCGGGACAGGGTACCAAGAGACCCAGTACTTC. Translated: CASRPGTGYQETQYF.

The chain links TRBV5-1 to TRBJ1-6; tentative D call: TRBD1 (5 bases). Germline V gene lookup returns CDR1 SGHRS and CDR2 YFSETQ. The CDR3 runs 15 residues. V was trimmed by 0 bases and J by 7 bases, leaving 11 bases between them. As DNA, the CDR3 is TGCGCCAGCAGCTTGGCTGGGGCTCCGAATTCACCCCTCCACTTT. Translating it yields CASSLAGAPNSPLHF.

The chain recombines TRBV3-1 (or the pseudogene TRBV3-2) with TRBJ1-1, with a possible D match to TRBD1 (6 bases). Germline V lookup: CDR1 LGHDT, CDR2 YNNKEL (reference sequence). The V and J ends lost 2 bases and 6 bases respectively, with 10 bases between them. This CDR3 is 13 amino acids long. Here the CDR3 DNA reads TGTGCCAGCAGCCAACGGGGGGCGGCTGAAGCTTTCTTT. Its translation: CASSQRGAAEAFF.

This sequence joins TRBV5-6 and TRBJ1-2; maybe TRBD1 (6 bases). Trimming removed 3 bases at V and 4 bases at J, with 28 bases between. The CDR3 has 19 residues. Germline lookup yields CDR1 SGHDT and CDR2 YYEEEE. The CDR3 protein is CASSSYPAPPGLGAYGYTF. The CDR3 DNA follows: TGTGCCAGCAGCTCTTACCCCGCCCCACCGGGCCTGGGGGCCTATGGCTACACCTTC.

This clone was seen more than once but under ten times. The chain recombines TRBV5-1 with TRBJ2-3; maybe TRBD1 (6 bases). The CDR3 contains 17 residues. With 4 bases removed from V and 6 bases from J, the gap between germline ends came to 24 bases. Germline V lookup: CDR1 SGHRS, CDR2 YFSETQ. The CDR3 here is CASSPTNFQGMPDTQYF. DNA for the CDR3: TGCGCCAGCAGCCCGACAAACTTCCAGGGGATGCCCGATACGCAGTATTTT.

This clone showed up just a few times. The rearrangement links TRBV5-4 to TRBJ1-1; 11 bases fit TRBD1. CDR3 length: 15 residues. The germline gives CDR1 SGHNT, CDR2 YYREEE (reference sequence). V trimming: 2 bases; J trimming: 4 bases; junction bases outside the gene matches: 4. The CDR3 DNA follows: TGTGCCAGCAGCTTCCCGGGACAGGGGGGCACTGAAGCTTTCTTT. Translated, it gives CASSFPGQGGTEAFF.

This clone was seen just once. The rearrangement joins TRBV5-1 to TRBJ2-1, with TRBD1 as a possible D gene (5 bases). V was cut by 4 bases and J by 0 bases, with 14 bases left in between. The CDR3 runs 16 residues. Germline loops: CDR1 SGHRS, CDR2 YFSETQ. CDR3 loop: CASSQRGTSSYNEQFF. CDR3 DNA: TGCGCCAGCAGCCAAAGGGGAACGAGCTCCTACAATGAGCAGTTCTTC. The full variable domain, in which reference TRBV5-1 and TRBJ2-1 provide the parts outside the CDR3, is KAGVTQTPRYLIKTRGQQVTLSCSPISGHRSVSWYQQTPGQGLQFLFEYFSETQRNKGNFPGRFSGRQFSNSRSEMNVSTLELGDSALYLCASSQRGTSSYNEQFFGPGTRLTVL.

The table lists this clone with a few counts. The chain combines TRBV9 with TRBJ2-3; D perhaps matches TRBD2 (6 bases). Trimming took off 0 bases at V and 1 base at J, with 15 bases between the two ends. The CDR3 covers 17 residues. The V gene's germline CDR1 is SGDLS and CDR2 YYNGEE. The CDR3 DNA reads TGTGCCAGCAGCGTAGAGCGAATAGCGGTGGGCACAGATACGCAGTATTTT. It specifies CASSVERIAVGTDTQYF.

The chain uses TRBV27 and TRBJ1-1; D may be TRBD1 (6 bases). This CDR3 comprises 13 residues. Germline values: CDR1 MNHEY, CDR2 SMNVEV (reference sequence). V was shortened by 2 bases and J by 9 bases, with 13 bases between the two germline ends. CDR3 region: CASSLEWGQKAFF. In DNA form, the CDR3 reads TGTGCCAGCAGTTTAGAGTGGGGACAAAAAGCTTTCTTT.

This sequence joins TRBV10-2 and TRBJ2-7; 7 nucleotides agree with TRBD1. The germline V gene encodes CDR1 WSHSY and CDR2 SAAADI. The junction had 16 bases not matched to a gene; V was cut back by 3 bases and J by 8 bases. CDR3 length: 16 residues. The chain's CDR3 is CASSDPTGTVPSKQYF. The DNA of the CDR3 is TGCGCCAGCAGTGACCCAACCGGGACAGTTCCTAGCAAGCAGTACTTC.